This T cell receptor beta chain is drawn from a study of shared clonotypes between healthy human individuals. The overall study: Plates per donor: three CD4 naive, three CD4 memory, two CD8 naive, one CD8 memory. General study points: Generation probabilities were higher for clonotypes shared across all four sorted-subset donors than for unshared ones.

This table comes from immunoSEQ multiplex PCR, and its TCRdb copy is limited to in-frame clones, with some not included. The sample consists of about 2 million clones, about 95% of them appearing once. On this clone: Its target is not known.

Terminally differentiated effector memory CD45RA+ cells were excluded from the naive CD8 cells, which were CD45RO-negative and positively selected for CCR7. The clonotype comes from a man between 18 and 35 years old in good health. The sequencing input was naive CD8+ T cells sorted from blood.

The CDR3 sequence is CASTPNAYEQYF. The CDR3 DNA reads TGTGCCAGCACCCCAAACGCCTACGAGCAGTACTTC. The chain links TRBV7-2 to TRBJ2-7; D is unclear. The V gene lost 7 bases and the J gene lost 2 bases, with 9 bases spanning the gap. The germline gives CDR1 SGHTA, CDR2 FQGNSA. This CDR3 region has 12 residues.